This T cell receptor beta chain was retrieved from a study of immune evolution from preneoplasia to lung adenocarcinoma. The CDR3 has 16 amino acids. CDR1 is KGHSH, CDR2 LQKENI, per germline. The junction had 6 bases not matched to a gene; V was cut back by 0 bases and J by 4 bases. The method was immunoSEQ multiplex PCR; TCRdb's version includes in-frame clones alone and lacks a portion of them. The sample shows around 3,700 clones, about 75% of them seen only once. This clonotype was sampled from a person between 70 and 80 years old with lung adenocarcinoma. This chain joins TRBV18 and TRBJ2-5; 9 bases are shared with TRBD1. Sequencing was performed on FFPE minimally invasive lung adenocarcinoma tissue. CDR3 amino acids: CASSPPGGQGGETQYF. For the CDR3, the DNA is TGTGCCAGCTCACCACCGGGGGGACAGGGAGGAGAGACCCAGTACTTC.